The 28 T cell receptor beta chains below all came from one sample that was sequenced in a study of T cell changes during pregnancy in multiple sclerosis. Produced via immunoSEQ multiplex PCR; TCRdb's table is partial and in-frame only. The sample carries around 33,000 clones, roughly 87% recorded once. The sample in question was CD8+ T cells from peripheral blood mononuclear cells, obtained before pregnancy. The source is a female donor with multiple sclerosis, enrolled in a pregnancy study.

The V and J genes are TRBV6-1 and TRBJ1-3; a weak D match, TRBD1 (5 bases). V was cut by 2 bases and J by 2 bases, with 10 bases left in between. Germline V CDR1 and CDR2: MNHNS, SASEGT. The CDR3 spans 15 residues. For the CDR3, the DNA is TGTGCCAGCAGTGAACAGGCAGGGACTGGAAACACCATATATTTT. Its protein is CASSEQAGTGNTIYF.

The rearrangement joins TRBV6-5 to TRBJ1-1, with TRBD1 identical over 7 bases. After removal of 4 bases from V and 6 bases from J, the junction contained 2 bases not matched to a gene. Germline V CDR1 and CDR2: MNHEY, SVGAGI. The CDR3 consists of 12 residues. The CDR3 DNA sequence: TGTGCCAGCAGTTTACAGGGGTCTGAAGCTTTCTTT. This codes for CASSLQGSEAFF.

The chain employs TRBV7-8 and TRBJ2-7; D is ambiguous. Germline CDR1 reads SGHVS; CDR2 reads FQNEAQ. V was pared by 3 bases and J by 3 bases, with 12 bases between. The CDR3 totals 14 residues. In DNA form, the CDR3 reads TGTGCCAGCAGCTTTAGAAACAGAAACTACGAGCAGTACTTC. Translated: CASSFRNRNYEQYF.

This clone has just one count. The genes are TRBV19 and TRBJ2-7, with TRBD2 matching 7 bases. Trimming cost V 3 bases and J 3 bases; bases outside gene matches: 5. There are 14 residues in the CDR3. Germline values: CDR1 LNHDA, CDR2 SQIVND (reference sequence). The CDR3 DNA sequence: TGTGCCAGTAGTATGGCTAGCGGACTCTACGAGCAGTACTTC. Amino acids: CASSMASGLYEQYF.

The gene calls are TRBV4-1 and TRBJ1-5, with a weak D call TRBD1 (5 bases). The CDR3 runs to 16 residues. The V gene's germline CDR1 is MGHRA and CDR2 YSYEKL. Trimming took 2 bases from V and 6 from J, leaving 17 bases between them. CDR3 protein: CASSQTSGRAGQPQHF. CDR3 DNA: TGCGCCAGCAGCCAAACTTCTGGCAGGGCAGGTCAGCCCCAGCATTTT.

The table lists this clone with a count of one. The chain has TRBV7-6 and TRBJ2-3, with 12 positions matching TRBD2. Losses at the gene ends were 1 base for V and 1 base for J; bases not matched to a gene: 3. There are 17 residues in the CDR3. In germline, CDR1 is SGHVS, CDR2 FNYEAQ. CDR3 DNA: TGTGCCAGCAGCTTAGAAGGGACTAGCGGGCGCACAGATACGCAGTATTTT. Protein: CASSLEGTSGRTDTQYF.

This chain connects TRBV11-2 to TRBJ2-3; 7 bases are shared with TRBD1. Germline V gene sequence: CDR1 SGHAT, CDR2 FQNNGV. The CDR3 has 14 residues. Germline trimming cut 2 bases from V and 6 bases from J; bases unmatched to any gene: 5. CDR3 amino acids: CASSLRGGRDTQYF. CDR3 DNA sequence: TGTGCCAGCAGCTTAAGAGGGGGCAGGGATACGCAGTATTTT.

V and J are TRBV6-5 and TRBJ2-7; D is possibly TRBD2 (7 bases). V gave up 3 bases and J gave up 4 bases, with 13 bases separating them. CDR1 is MNHEY, CDR2 SVGAGI, per germline. The CDR3 contains 14 residues. CDR3: CASSYRRGGYEQYF. The CDR3 DNA reads TGTGCCAGCAGTTATCGCAGGGGAGGGTACGAGCAGTACTTC.

V is TRBV27 and J is TRBJ2-5; 9 nucleotides align to TRBD1. The germline V gene has CDR1 MNHEY and CDR2 SMNVEV (reference sequence). V shed 8 bases, J shed 4 bases, and the junction held 8 bases outside the gene matches. The CDR3 length is 14 residues. CDR3 amino acids: CASAPLGQGETQYF. CDR3 nucleotides: TGTGCCAGCGCCCCTCTGGGACAGGGAGAGACCCAGTACTTC.

This clone was seen once. In the same sample, other DNA sequences code for this CDR3. The V call is TRBV13, the J call TRBJ2-7, with 9 bases lining up with TRBD1. The CDR3 sequence is 14 residues long. The germline V gene encodes CDR1 PRHDT and CDR2 FYEKMQ (reference sequence). Unmatched junction bases numbered 5, after V lost 4 bases and J lost 4 bases. CDR3 sequence: CASSSRDRDYEQYF. As DNA, the CDR3 is TGTGCCAGCAGCTCCCGGGACAGGGATTACGAGCAGTACTTC.

The chain employs TRBV7-3 and TRBJ2-1; tentatively, D is TRBD2 (5 bases). This CDR3 contains 15 residues. V was cut by 2 bases and J by 6 bases, with 14 bases left in between. In germline, CDR1 is SGHTA, CDR2 FQGTGA. The CDR3 is CASSLVRGLVNEQFF. DNA of the CDR3: TGTGCCAGCAGCTTAGTACGCGGGCTCGTCAATGAGCAGTTCTTC.

The gene calls are TRBV6-5 and TRBJ2-5; possibly TRBD2 for D (6 bases). The germline CDR1 and CDR2 sequences are MNHEY and SVGAGI. The length of the CDR3 is 16 residues. Between the trimmed V and J ends, which lost 2 bases and 5 bases, there was a span of 18 bases. The CDR3 bases are TGTGCCAGCAGTTACGGGTCCGGGAGCGGCTGGGAGACCCAGTACTTC. It codes for CASSYGSGSGWETQYF.

The gene calls are TRBV7-8 and TRBJ2-3; D may be TRBD2 (5 bases). Between the trimmed V and J ends, which lost 2 bases and 6 bases, there was a span of 15 bases. CDR3 length: 15 amino acids. Germline assignment: CDR1 SGHVS and CDR2 FQNEAQ. This CDR3 reads CASSLMRAKRDTQYF. The CDR3 nucleotides are TGTGCCAGCAGCTTAATGAGGGCTAAACGGGATACGCAGTATTTT.

By sample share, this clone is medium-sized (0.01 to 0.1%). The same CDR3 is also encoded by other DNA sequences in this sample. The chain has TRBV5-6 and TRBJ1-1, with D uncertain. V was clipped by 1 base and J by 5 bases, with 6 bases between them. The V gene's germline CDR1 is SGHDT and CDR2 YYEEEE. CDR3 size: 12 residues. The CDR3 spells CASSLRGTEAFF. DNA for the CDR3: TGTGCCAGCAGCTTGCGGGGAACTGAAGCTTTCTTT. The full variable domain, rest sourced from reference TRBV5-6 and TRBJ1-1, is DAGVTQSPTHLIKTRGQQVTLRCSPKSGHDTVSWYQQALGQGPQFIFQYYEEEERQRGNFPDRFSGHQFPNYSSELNVNALLLGDSALYLCASSLRGTEAFFGQGTRLTVV.

V and J are TRBV5-1 and TRBJ2-7; TRBD1 agrees at 8 bases. CDR1 and CDR2 from the germline V gene are SGHRS and YFSETQ. The CDR3 extends over 14 amino acids. Losses at the gene ends were 3 bases for V and 7 bases for J; bases not matched to a gene: 9. The CDR3 nucleotides read TGCGCCAGCAGCTCGGGACAGGTAGGCTTAGAGCAGTACTTC. Translation: CASSSGQVGLEQYF. The whole variable domain, remainder taken from reference TRBV5-1 and TRBJ2-7, is KAGVTQTPRYLIKTRGQQVTLSCSPISGHRSVSWYQQTPGQGLQFLFEYFSETQRNKGNFPGRFSGRQFSNSRSEMNVSTLELGDSALYLCASSSGQVGLEQYFGPGTRLTVT.

This clone was recorded only once. The CDR3 DNA sequence: TGTGCCTTTGGAGGCCCTAGCGGGGGCCAAGAGACCCAGTACTTC. It is translated as CAFGGPSGGQETQYF. The chain employs TRBV30 and TRBJ2-5, with TRBD2 identical over 10 bases. V gave up 7 bases and J gave up 1 base; unmatched junction bases: 9. The CDR3 contains 15 residues. Germline V gives CDR1 GTSNPN, CDR2 SVGIG (reference sequence).

The V and J genes are TRBV7-2 and TRBJ2-7, with 8 bases aligning to TRBD2. The germline V gene has CDR1 SGHTA and CDR2 FQGNSA. Losses at the gene ends were 4 bases for V and 3 bases for J; bases not matched to a gene: 2. The CDR3 loop spans 13 amino acids. This CDR3 reads CASSSGTSYEQYF. For the CDR3, the DNA is TGTGCCAGCAGCTCCGGGACTAGCTACGAGCAGTACTTC.

This sequence joins TRBV27 and TRBJ2-3; 11 bases match TRBD2. The CDR3 is 16 amino acids. Germline CDR1 reads MNHEY; CDR2 reads SMNVEV (reference sequence). The ends lost 0 bases at V and 5 bases at J; junction bases unmatched: 4. CDR3 loop: CASSLSTSGEVDTQYF. The CDR3 DNA reads as TGTGCCAGCAGTTTATCGACTAGCGGGGAGGTAGATACGCAGTATTTT.

In this sample, this clone turned up once. J is TRBJ2-5 and V is TRBV9, with 11 positions matching TRBD2. Germline V lookup: CDR1 SGDLS, CDR2 YYNGEE. The CDR3 is 15 residues long. V shed 0 bases, J shed 5 bases, and the junction held 3 bases outside the gene matches. The CDR3 region is CASSVVGLAGETQYF. The CDR3 region has the DNA TGTGCCAGCAGCGTAGTCGGACTAGCGGGCGAGACCCAGTACTTC. The whole variable domain, remainder taken from reference TRBV9 and TRBJ2-5, is DSGVTQTPKHLITATGQRVTLRCSPRSGDLSVYWYQQSLDQGLQFLIQYYNGEERAKGNILERFSAQQFPDLHSELNLSSLELGDSALYFCASSVVGLAGETQYFGPGTRLLVL.

This clone was recorded a few times. This chain joins TRBV27 and TRBJ1-1, with 9 bases that match TRBD1. CDR3 size: 17 residues. The germline V gene encodes CDR1 MNHEY and CDR2 SMNVEV (reference sequence). The V gene end was trimmed by 5 bases and the J gene end by 1 base; junction bases not matched to a gene: 11. CDR3 sequence: CASSTGTGKGKNTEAFF. For the CDR3, the DNA is TGTGCCAGCAGTACCGGGACAGGGAAAGGGAAGAACACTGAAGCTTTCTTT.

The V gene is TRBV5-1, the J gene TRBJ2-1; 13 nucleotides align to TRBD2. Trimming at V came to 3 bases and at J to 6 bases, leaving 3 bases not matched to a gene. Germline V gene sequence: CDR1 SGHRS, CDR2 YFSETQ. The CDR3 contains 15 residues. CDR3 region: CASSSTSGGANEQFF. In nucleotides, the CDR3 is TGCGCCAGCAGCTCCACTAGCGGGGGGGCCAATGAGCAGTTCTTC.

As regards this clone: Mismatch with germline at one junction end may stem from a read error. V gene TRBV7-7 combines with J gene TRBJ2-1; D may be TRBD1 (7 bases). Germline values: CDR1 SSHAT, CDR2 FNYEAQ (reference sequence). The CDR3 sequence is 18 residues long. CDR3 in amino acids: CASSLAVFDGTEYNEQFF. The CDR3 DNA follows: TGTGCTAGCAGCTTAGCGGTTTTTGACGGGACAGAATACAATGAGCAGTTCTTC.

This chain connects TRBV19 to TRBJ2-1, with 10 bases identical to TRBD2. V was pared by 1 base and J by 9 bases, with 3 bases of the junction left unmatched. In germline, CDR1 is LNHDA, CDR2 SQIVND (reference sequence). The CDR3 length is 14 residues. The CDR3 region is CASSIGLAGAEQFF. In DNA form, the CDR3 reads TGTGCCAGTAGTATAGGACTAGCGGGCGCTGAGCAGTTCTTC.

CDR3 coding DNA: TGTGCCAGCAGTTCCCTGAGGGAGGGGTTCACCGGGGAGCTGTTTTTT. As protein: CASSSLREGFTGELFF. The chain employs TRBV28 and TRBJ2-2; 7 bases are a match to TRBD2. Trimming cost V 4 bases and J 4 bases; bases outside gene matches: 9. Germline CDR1 reads MDHEN; CDR2 reads SYDVKM. The CDR3 has 16 residues.

In this sample, this clone turned up once. The J gene is TRBJ1-5, the V gene TRBV6-6; 8 nucleotides agree with TRBD1. V lost 4 bases, J lost 5 bases, and 4 bases stayed unmatched. There are 14 residues in the CDR3. Germline V CDR1 and CDR2: MNHNY, SVGAGI (reference sequence). CDR3 bases: TGTGCCAGCAGTTTACAGGGGGAACATCAGCCCCAGCATTTT. The encoded protein is CASSLQGEHQPQHF.

The chain carries TRBV19 and TRBJ2-1, with 13 bases aligning to TRBD2. From germline, CDR1 is LNHDA and CDR2 SQIVND (reference sequence). This CDR3 is built from 17 residues. Trimming removed 1 base from V and 7 bases from J; junction bases left unmatched: 7. The CDR3 DNA is TGTGCCAGTAGTATAGCACTAGCGGGGGGGGATAGGAATGAGCAGTTCTTC. This encodes CASSIALAGGDRNEQFF.

In nucleotides, the CDR3 is TGTGCCAGCAGCAACCATCTAGTTCCAGATACGCAGTATTTT. Protein: CASSNHLVPDTQYF. This chain links TRBV28 with TRBJ2-3; no firm D call. With 6 bases removed from V and 4 bases from J, the gap between germline ends came to 14 bases. The length of the CDR3 is 14 residues. Germline V gene sequence: CDR1 MDHEN, CDR2 SYDVKM.

This clone was counted a single time. V and J are TRBV7-3 and TRBJ2-3, with D perhaps TRBD1 (5 bases). This CDR3 contains 13 residues. Deletions cut 5 bases from V and 4 bases from J, with 10 bases between. The germline CDR1 and CDR2 sequences are SGHTA and FQGTGA. CDR3: CASSVLGADTQYF. CDR3 bases: TGTGCCAGCAGCGTCCTAGGGGCAGATACGCAGTATTTT.